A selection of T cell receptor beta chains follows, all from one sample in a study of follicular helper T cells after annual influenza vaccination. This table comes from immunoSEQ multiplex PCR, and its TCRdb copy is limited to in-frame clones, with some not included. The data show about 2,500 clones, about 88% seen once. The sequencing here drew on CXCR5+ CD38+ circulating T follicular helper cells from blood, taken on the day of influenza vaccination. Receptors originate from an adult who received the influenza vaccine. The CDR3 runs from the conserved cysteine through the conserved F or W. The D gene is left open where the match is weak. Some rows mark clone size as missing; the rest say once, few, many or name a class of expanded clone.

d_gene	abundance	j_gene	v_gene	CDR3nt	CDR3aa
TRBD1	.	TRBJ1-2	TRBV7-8	TGTGCCAGCAGCCAGACAGGGGCTAACTATGGCTACACCTTC	CASSQTGANYGYTF
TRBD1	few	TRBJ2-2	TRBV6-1	TGTGCCAGCAGTGCGACAGGGAGATTGGGCGGGGAGCTGTTTTTT	CASSATGRLGGELFF
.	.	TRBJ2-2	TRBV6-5	TGTGCCAGCAGTTACCTTACAGGGAACACCGGGGAGCTGTTTTTT	CASSYLTGNTGELFF
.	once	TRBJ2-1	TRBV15	TGTGCCACCAGCAGAGCCGGGGGCTCCTACAATGAGCAGTTCTTC	CATSRAGGSYNEQFF
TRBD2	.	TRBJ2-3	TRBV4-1	TGCGCCAGCAGCCAAGATCCGGGGGGGGTGATCACAGATACGCAGTATTTT	CASSQDPGGVITDTQYF
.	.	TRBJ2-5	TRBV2	TGTGCCAGCAGTGAAGGGCAGTTCCAAGAGACCCAGTACTTC	CASSEGQFQETQYF
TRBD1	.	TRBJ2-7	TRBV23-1	TGCGCCAGCAGTCAAGACAGGGGGCGCTGGGAGCAGTACTTC	CASSQDRGRWEQYF
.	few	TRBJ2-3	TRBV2	TGTGCCACCAAGGGGGGGGCCGGAACAGATACGCAGTATTTT	CATKGGAGTDTQYF
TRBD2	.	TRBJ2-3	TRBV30	TGTGCCTGGAGTGTGCGGGAGGCCGGTGGAGATACGCAGTATTTT	CAWSVREAGGDTQYF
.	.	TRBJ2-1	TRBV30	TGTGCCTGGTCCGGGAATCTAGTCTACAATGAGCAGTTCTTC	CAWSGNLVYNEQFF
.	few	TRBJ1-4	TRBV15	TGTGCCACCAGCAGAGGGTCAGGGGTGAATGAAAAACTGTTTTTT	CATSRGSGVNEKLFF
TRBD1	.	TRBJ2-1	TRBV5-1	TGCGCCAGCAGCTTGTTGTCGGACAGGAACAATGAGCAGTTCTTC	CASSLLSDRNNEQFF
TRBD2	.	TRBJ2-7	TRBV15	TGTGCCACCAGCAGAGGCGGGGGGAACTACGAGCAGTACTTC	CATSRGGGNYEQYF
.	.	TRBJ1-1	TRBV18	TGTGCCAGCTCACCCGACAGTGTGAACACTGAAGCTTTCTTT	CASSPDSVNTEAFF
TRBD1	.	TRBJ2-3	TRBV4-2	TGTGCCAGCAGGACAGGGGGCAGCACAGATACGCAGTATTTT	CASRTGGSTDTQYF
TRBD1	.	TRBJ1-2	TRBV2	TGTGCCAGCAGTGGACAGGGCGGTGGGGGCTACACCTTC	CASSGQGGGGYTF
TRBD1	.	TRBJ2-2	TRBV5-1	TGCGCCAGCATCCGGGACAGGGTCGAGAACACCGGGGAGCTGTTTTTT	CASIRDRVENTGELFF
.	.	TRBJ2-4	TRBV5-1	TGCGCCAGCAGCCTGTGGGAGGCCAAAAACATTCAGTACTTC	CASSLWEAKNIQYF
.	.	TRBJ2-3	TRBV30	TGTGCCTGGAGGGGGAGTACGCAGTATTTT	CAWRGSTQYF
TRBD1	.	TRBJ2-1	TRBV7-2	TGTGCCAGCAGCACGACAGGGTACTACACTGAGCAGTTCTTC	CASSTTGYYTEQFF
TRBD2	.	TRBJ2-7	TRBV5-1	TGCGCCAGCAGCTTGCTCGGGGGGGAATCAGGCGAGCAGTACTTC	CASSLLGGESGEQYF
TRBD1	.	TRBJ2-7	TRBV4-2	TGTGCCAGCAGCCCGACAGGGACCTACGAGCAGTACTTC	CASSPTGTYEQYF
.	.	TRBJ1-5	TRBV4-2	TGTGCCAGCAGCCAAGATTCCATGGGAGGGGTGGATCAGCCCCAGCATTTT	CASSQDSMGGVDQPQHF
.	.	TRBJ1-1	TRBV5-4	TGTGCCAGCAGTCCCAGGAACACTGAAGCTTTCTTT	CASSPRNTEAFF
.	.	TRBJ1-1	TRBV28	TGTGCCAGCAGCCACCGGAGGAACGCTTTCTTT	CASSHRRNAFF
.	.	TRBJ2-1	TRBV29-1	TGCAGCGTCGCCCTGGGGAGGTTGGGCAATGAGCAGTTCTTC	CSVALGRLGNEQFF
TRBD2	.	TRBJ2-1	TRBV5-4	TGTGCCAGCAGCCGGGGGGGGGTATACAATGAGCAGTTCTTC	CASSRGGVYNEQFF
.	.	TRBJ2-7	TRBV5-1	TGCGCCAGCAGCTTGGCCTCCAGATCCTACGAGCAGTACTTC	CASSLASRSYEQYF
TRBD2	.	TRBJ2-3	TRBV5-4	TGTGCCAGCAGTTCTCTAGCGGATTCCACAGATACGCAGTATTTT	CASSSLADSTDTQYF
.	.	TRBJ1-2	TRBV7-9	TGTGCCAGCACCGTGGGTCCAGGGGGCTACACCTTC	CASTVGPGGYTF
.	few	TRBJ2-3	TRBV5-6	TGTGCCAGCAGCTTGGCCGGGTGGGAGCCGCCTACGCAGTATTTT	CASSLAGWEPPTQYF
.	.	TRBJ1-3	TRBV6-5	TGTGCCAGCAGTCGGGACCGGGGGAACACCATATATTTT	CASSRDRGNTIYF
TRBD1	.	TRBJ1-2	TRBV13	TGTGCCAGCAGCTTATCTGGACAGGGTCCATATGGCTACACCTTC	CASSLSGQGPYGYTF
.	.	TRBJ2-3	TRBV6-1	TGTGCCAGCCAAGTCCGGGACACCGTTTTCAGGCAGTATTTT	CASQVRDTVFRQYF
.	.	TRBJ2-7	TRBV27	TGTGCCAGCAGTTCAAACTCCTACGAGCAGTACTTC	CASSSNSYEQYF
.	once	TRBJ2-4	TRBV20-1	TGCAGTGCTAGACTGTCAGAGAGGAAGTACTTC	CSARLSERKYF
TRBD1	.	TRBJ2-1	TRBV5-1	TGCGCCAGCAGCTCCAAAACAGGGGGCCAGTACAATGAGCAGTTCTTC	CASSSKTGGQYNEQFF
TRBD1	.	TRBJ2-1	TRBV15	TGTGCCACCAGAATAACAGGGGCAAGGCAGTTCTTC	CATRITGARQFF
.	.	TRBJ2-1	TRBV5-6	TGTGCCAGCAGCTTGGCCGATGAGCAGTTCTTC	CASSLADEQFF
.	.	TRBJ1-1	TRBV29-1	TGCAGCGCTGGGGGAGGATGGGCTGAAGCTTTCTTT	CSAGGGWAEAFF